The 15 T cell receptor beta chains in this list originate from one sample, sequenced in a study of PD-L1 blockade in urothelial cancer. Time point of the sample: pretreatment peripheral blood. TCRdb keeps only in-frame clones here, not all; method: immunoSEQ multiplex PCR. Among about 55,000 clones listed, about 75% were seen once. This specimen consisted of PBMCs, obtained around atezolizumab (anti-PD-L1) treatment. These receptors came from a man between 65 and 85 years old with urothelial cancer.

This clone was detected a few times. This sequence joins TRBV27 and TRBJ2-7, with 8 bases fitting TRBD1. CDR3 length: 13 amino acids. Trimming cost V 5 bases and J 6 bases; bases outside gene matches: 6. CDR1 and CDR2 from the germline V gene are MNHEY and SMNVEV (reference sequence). The DNA for the CDR3 is TGTGCCAGCAGTCCTTACACAGGGGGCGAGCAGTACTTC. Protein: CASSPYTGGEQYF.

The chain employs TRBV5-3 and TRBJ2-1, with 14 bases lining up with TRBD2. TRBV5-3 is given ORF status, its function remaining uncertain. V lost 4 bases, J lost 1 base, and 7 bases stayed unmatched. This CDR3 spans 18 amino acids. The CDR3 coding sequence is TGTGCCAGAAGCCTCGGGACTAGCGGGAGTTGTTCCTACAATGAGCAGTTCTTC. Translating gives CARSLGTSGSCSYNEQFF.

The chain joins TRBV2 to TRBJ2-5; 9 bases line up with TRBD2. With 2 bases clipped from V and 4 bases from J, the junction kept 14 bases outside the gene matches. The CDR3 spans 18 residues. Germline V gives CDR1 SNHLY, CDR2 FYNNEI. CDR3 loop: CASSEWSLSGGLTETQYF. CDR3 nucleotide sequence: TGTGCCAGCAGTGAATGGTCCCTTAGCGGGGGCCTAACAGAGACCCAGTACTTC.

V and J are TRBV18 and TRBJ1-5, with 7 positions matching TRBD1. CDR3 length: 17 amino acids. Looked up from germline, CDR1 is KGHSH and CDR2 is LQKENI. After removal of 1 base from V and 2 bases from J, the junction contained 8 bases not matched to a gene. CDR3 sequence (DNA): TGTGCCAGCTCACCACTTAAGGAGGGGGCCGGCAATCAGCCCCAGCATTTT. It translates to CASSPLKEGAGNQPQHF.

The J gene is TRBJ1-1, the V gene TRBV4-1; D possibly corresponds to TRBD1 (5 bases). CDR3 length equals 15 residues. V gave up 1 base and J gave up 11 bases, with 20 bases separating them. The germline V gene has CDR1 MGHRA and CDR2 YSYEKL. In DNA form, the CDR3 reads TGCGCCAGCAGCCAAGGGGACTGGGGTCGATTAGAGGCTTTCTTT. It is translated as CASSQGDWGRLEAFF.

V usage is TRBV5-5 and J usage is TRBJ1-3; 7 bases are shared with TRBD1. Per germline, CDR1 SGHKS and CDR2 YYEKEE (reference sequence). After removal of 0 bases from V and 0 bases from J, the junction contained 3 bases not matched to a gene. The CDR3 is 16 amino acids. DNA for the CDR3: TGTGCCAGCAGCTTGGCACAGGGGAACTCTGGAAACACCATATATTTT. Its translation is CASSLAQGNSGNTIYF.

V usage is TRBV6-1 and J usage is TRBJ2-2, with a weak D call TRBD2 (5 bases). V was cut by 6 bases and J by 2 bases, with 10 bases left in between. CDR3 length: 14 amino acids. Germline values: CDR1 MNHNS, CDR2 SASEGT. The CDR3 spells CASRGAYNTGELFF. The CDR3 DNA reads TGTGCCAGCAGGGGAGCATACAACACCGGGGAGCTGTTTTTT.

This chain connects TRBV21-1 to TRBJ2-5; TRBD1 reflects the table's D call only, with no check against the DNA. TRBV21-1 is a known pseudogene. The CDR3 sequence is 19 residues long. For the CDR3, the DNA is TGTGCCAGCAGCCCCAAAGGGGGCTCGCGGGACGGTCGAGAAGAGGGGGAGTACTTC. This codes for CASSPKGGSRDGREEGEYF.

The chain combines TRBV7-9 with TRBJ1-2; TRBD1 matches 8 bases. This CDR3 has 15 residues. V lost 5 bases, J lost 0 bases, and 5 bases stayed unmatched. The germline gives CDR1 SEHNR, CDR2 FQNEAQ (reference sequence). CDR3: CASSRDRLANYGYTF. DNA of the CDR3: TGTGCCAGCAGCCGGGACAGGTTAGCTAACTATGGCTACACCTTC.

Only a few counts were recorded for this clone. The chain recombines TRBV7-2 with TRBJ2-3; 9 bases match TRBD2. The CDR3 loop spans 18 amino acids. The germline V gene has CDR1 SGHTA and CDR2 FQGNSA. V was clipped by 7 bases and J by 1 base; unmatched bases: 15. The CDR3 protein is CASTRTSVLPWGTDTQYF. The CDR3 nucleotides are TGTGCCAGCACACGGACTAGCGTGCTACCCTGGGGCACAGATACGCAGTATTTT.

The CDR3 region has the DNA TGTGCCAGCAGCCCACTGAGCGGGAGAGGCAATGAGCAGTTCTTC. Translated: CASSPLSGRGNEQFF. The rearrangement joins TRBV7-2 to TRBJ2-1; 8 nucleotides match TRBD2. J lost 6 bases, V lost 5 bases, and 9 bases had no gene match. The CDR3 consists of 15 residues. CDR1 is SGHTA and CDR2 is FQGNSA in the germline V gene.

The chain employs TRBV6-1 and TRBJ2-3; 7 nucleotides align to TRBD1. The CDR3 spans 15 residues. Unmatched junction bases numbered 9, after V lost 6 bases and J lost 3 bases. The germline gives CDR1 MNHNS, CDR2 SASEGT. CDR3 in amino acids: CASRHDRARTDTQYF. CDR3 DNA sequence: TGTGCCAGCAGGCACGACAGGGCTCGAACAGATACGCAGTATTTT.

The CDR3 DNA reads as TGCGCCAGCAGACCTCCAGGGTCGCACGGGGAGCTGTTTTTT. Translated: CASRPPGSHGELFF. V is TRBV5-1 and J is TRBJ2-2, with D possibly matching TRBD1 (5 bases). Trimming stripped 5 bases from V and 7 bases from J, with 15 bases between. CDR3 length equals 14 residues. CDR1 is SGHRS, CDR2 YFSETQ, per germline.

This rearrangement joins TRBV6-5 to TRBJ1-1, with a possible D match to TRBD1 (5 bases). This CDR3 has 14 amino acids. Germline CDR1 reads MNHEY; CDR2 reads SVGAGI. The ends were cut back, 6 bases at V and 6 bases at J, with 17 bases in the middle. Written as DNA, the CDR3 is TGTGCCAGCAGAAGGGAGGGGTACTTAGCTGAAGCTTTCTTT. This translates into CASRREGYLAEAFF.

The chain joins TRBV7-2 to TRBJ1-5; TRBD1 aligns across 7 bases. This CDR3 is built from 13 residues. CDR1 is SGHTA, CDR2 FQGNSA, per germline. V lost 5 bases, J lost 7 bases, and 5 bases stayed unmatched. CDR3 nucleotide sequence: TGTGCCAGCAGCGGAGACAGGGTACAGCCCCAGCATTTT. Translation: CASSGDRVQPQHF.